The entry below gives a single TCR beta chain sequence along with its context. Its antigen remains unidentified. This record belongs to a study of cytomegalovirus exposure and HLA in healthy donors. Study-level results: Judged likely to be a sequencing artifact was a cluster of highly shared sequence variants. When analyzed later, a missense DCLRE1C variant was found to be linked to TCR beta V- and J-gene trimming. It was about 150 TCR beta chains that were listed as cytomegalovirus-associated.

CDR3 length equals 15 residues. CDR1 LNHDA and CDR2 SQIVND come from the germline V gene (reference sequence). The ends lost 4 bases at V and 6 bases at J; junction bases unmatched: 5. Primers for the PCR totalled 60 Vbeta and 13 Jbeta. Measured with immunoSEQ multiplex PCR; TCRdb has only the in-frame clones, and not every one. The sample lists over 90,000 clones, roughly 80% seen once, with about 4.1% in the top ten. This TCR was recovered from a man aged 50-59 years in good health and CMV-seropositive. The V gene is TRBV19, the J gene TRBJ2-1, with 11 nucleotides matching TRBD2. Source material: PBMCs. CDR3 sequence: CASSTQGLAANEQFF. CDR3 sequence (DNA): TGTGCCAGTAGTACACAGGGACTAGCGGCCAATGAGCAGTTCTTC.